This T cell receptor beta chain came from a study of cytotoxic CD8 clonotypes in ibrutinib-treated CLL. Turning to the study itself: By median around 74 months, roughly 12 had progressed and around 14 stayed remitted; responses had been 2 complete and around 25 partial.

Points on this clone: The antigen remains undetermined.

Sequenced by immunoSEQ multiplex PCR; TCRdb stores in-frame clones only, minus some. Here the sample spans 75,000 to 80,000 clones, 70% to 90% being singletons. General study points: A rise in clonality was seen at ibrutinib response, and a fall back toward baseline was seen at progression.

CDR3 length equals 16 residues. Germline CDR1 ENHRY, CDR2 SYGVKD. The V and J ends lost 3 bases and 1 base, in that order; junction bases with no gene match: 7. The rearrangement links TRBV10-3 to TRBJ2-7, with 9 bases lining up with TRBD2. This clonotype originated in a human donor with chronic lymphocytic leukemia. The sample consisted of PBMCs, taken after 24 months of ibrutinib treatment. CDR3 amino acids: CAISDPTSGPSYEQYF. CDR3 nucleotide sequence: TGTGCCATCAGTGACCCCACTAGCGGGCCGTCCTACGAGCAGTACTTC.